This TCR beta chain was recorded in a study of T cells expressing NK-cell markers. Germline V CDR1 and CDR2: SGHAT, FQNNGV. The CDR3 is 16 residues long. TCRdb reanalyzed the 5' RACE reads and collapses them to one entry per CDR3 protein, without DNA. This table holds a few hundred thousand distinct CDR3 sequences. V and J are TRBV11-2 and TRBJ2-3; TCRdb returns TRBD1, unconfirmable since there is no DNA. Sequencing was done on a sample of blood T cells: a sorted CD56 or NKG2C T cell subset, CD4+ or CD8+ T cells, or bulk PBMC T cells (not recorded which). The sequence derives from a man younger than 35 in good health. Here the CDR3 reads CASSLGFRGATDTQYF.